This passage covers 15 T cell receptor beta chains from one sample sequenced in a study of vaccination and CD4 T cells after COVID-19. Treatment defined: approximately nine-day PBMC culture with coronavirus spike peptide pools or control peptides (ViraFEST assay). CD4+ T cells that had been cultured provided DNA sequenced with the Oncomine TCR Beta short-read assay. Via MiXCR, TCRdb re-called the PCR reads, giving one row per CDR3 protein. Counted here are some 10,000 distinct CDR3 sequences, over 40% occurring once; the ten biggest clones make up 20% to 25%. Their antigens remain unidentified. Sequencing was performed on CD4+ T cells from blood, cultured in vitro. Receptors originate from a human donor who had recovered from COVID-19.

The V and J genes are TRBV19 and TRBJ1-5; TRBD1 is a possible D gene (6 bases). Germline V lookup: CDR1 LNHDA, CDR2 SQIVND (reference sequence). The CDR3 runs 15 residues. Trimming left V 3 bases short and J 2 bases short, with 11 bases between. The CDR3 loop is CASSIQGSGNQPQHF. The CDR3 nucleotides are TGTGCCAGTAGTATTCAGGGGTCAGGCAATCAGCCCCAGCATTTT. The full variable domain, in which reference TRBV19 and TRBJ1-5 provide the parts outside the CDR3, is DGGITQSPKYLFRKEGQNVTLSCEQNLNHDAMYWYRQDPGQGLRLIYYSQIVNDFQKGDIAEGYSVSREKKESFPLTVTSAQKNPTAFYLCASSIQGSGNQPQHFGDGTRLSIL.

The sample holds a few counts of this clonotype. The rearrangement joins TRBV9 to TRBJ1-1, with D maybe TRBD1 (6 bases). Germline CDR1 and CDR2: SGDLS and YYNGEE. The CDR3 contains 15 residues. Trimming cost V 1 base and J 1 base, with 11 bases left between them. CDR3 protein: CASSVTQGRNTEAFF. In DNA form, the CDR3 reads TGTGCCAGCAGCGTAACTCAGGGGAGGAACACTGAAGCTTTCTTT.

The chain employs TRBV20-1 and TRBJ2-3; D may be TRBD1 (5 bases). The germline V gene encodes CDR1 DFQATT and CDR2 SNEGSKA (reference sequence). CDR3 size: 13 residues. Deletions cut 1 base from V and 5 bases from J, with 10 bases between. CDR3 residues: CSARARAEDTQYF. DNA of the CDR3: TGCAGTGCTAGAGCCAGGGCTGAAGATACGCAGTATTTT.

On this clonotype itself: One junction end disagrees with the germline gene, perhaps due to a read error. V gene TRBV24-1 combines with J gene TRBJ2-3; D is undetermined. Germline V gene sequence: CDR1 KGHDR, CDR2 SFDVKD. This CDR3 has 15 amino acids. CDR3 residues: CATSDSGAYTDAQYF. Here the CDR3 DNA reads TGTGCCACCAGTGATTCAGGTGCTTACACAGATGCGCAGTATTTT.

A note on this clonotype: The junction departs from the called germline gene at one end, perhaps through a read error. The chain joins TRBV7-7 to TRBJ2-7; tentative D call: TRBD1 (6 bases). The CDR3 covers 13 residues. CDR1 SSHAT and CDR2 FNYEAQ come from the germline V gene (reference sequence). CDR3 DNA: TGTGCCAGCAGCCCCCTGGACAGCTACGAGCGGTACTTC. It codes for CASSPLDSYERYF.

The J gene is TRBJ1-1, the V gene TRBV12-3 or TRBV12-4; the D gene is possibly TRBD1 (6 bases). This CDR3 spans 13 amino acids. Deletions cut 8 bases from V and 5 bases from J, with 15 bases between. CDR3 sequence (DNA): TGTGCCAGCTACCGGGACACCGATACTGAAGCTTTCTTT. Translating it yields CASYRDTDTEAFF.

This clonotype was recorded only once. The rearrangement uses TRBV30 and TRBJ2-1; D tentatively fits TRBD1 or TRBD2 (6 bases each). CDR1 is GTSNPN, CDR2 SVGIG, per germline (reference sequence). The V gene lost 2 bases and the J gene lost 4 bases, with 15 bases spanning the gap. The CDR3 has 15 residues. The CDR3, as DNA: TGTGCCTGGAGTTCGGGGGCTGGATTTTACAATGAGCAGTTCTTC. This translates into CAWSSGAGFYNEQFF. Together with reference TRBV30 and TRBJ2-1, the CDR3 gives the full variable domain: SQTIHQWPATLVQPVGSPLSLECTVEGTSNPNLYWYRQAAGRGLQLLFYSVGIGQISSEVPQNLSASRPQDRQFILSSKKLLLSDSGFYLCAWSSGAGFYNEQFFGPGTRLTVL.

The chain combines TRBV5-1 with TRBJ2-6; D is uncertain. Trimming stripped 0 bases from V and 3 bases from J, with 4 bases between. Germline CDR1 SGHRS, CDR2 YFSETQ. The CDR3 runs to 14 residues. CDR3 sequence (DNA): TGCGCCAGCAGCTTGGTTGGTGGGGCCAACGTCCTGACTTTC. This codes for CASSLVGGANVLTF.

This clonotype was recorded a few times. The chain links TRBV18 to TRBJ2-5; unclear D gene. Trimming pared 3 bases from V and 0 bases from J, leaving 11 bases between. Germline V gene data show CDR1 as KGHSH and CDR2 as LQKENI. The CDR3 contains 15 residues. The CDR3 spells CASSPGAAYQETQYF. CDR3 sequence (DNA): TGTGCCAGCTCACCGGGTGCTGCTTACCAAGAGACCCAGTACTTC.

In nucleotides, the CDR3 is TGTGCCAGCAGCATAAGACAGGGGCTGGGCCAGCCCCAGCATTTT. This translates into CASSIRQGLGQPQHF. V is TRBV7-2 and J is TRBJ1-5, with 8 bases identical to TRBD1. The junction had 10 bases not matched to a gene; V was cut back by 5 bases and J by 7 bases. The CDR3 contains 15 residues. Germline-derived CDR1 and CDR2 are SGHTA and FQGNSA.

This clonotype was found a few times. This sequence joins TRBV5-1 and TRBJ2-3; D is perhaps TRBD1 or TRBD2 (5 bases each). CDR1 and CDR2 (germline): SGHRS, YFSETQ. This CDR3 is 17 amino acids long. Trimming removed 4 bases at V and 3 bases at J, with 21 bases between. DNA for the CDR3: TGCGCCAGCAGCCTCACGGGACCTCCTATTCTTACAGATACGCAGTATTTT. Encoded protein: CASSLTGPPILTDTQYF. Variable domain in full (rest from reference TRBV5-1 and TRBJ2-3): KAGVTQTPRYLIKTRGQQVTLSCSPISGHRSVSWYQQTPGQGLQFLFEYFSETQRNKGNFPGRFSGRQFSNSRSEMNVSTLELGDSALYLCASSLTGPPILTDTQYFGPGTRLTVL.

This chain joins TRBV6-5 and TRBJ2-5; perhaps TRBD1 as D (5 bases). The CDR3 is 13 amino acids. The germline gives CDR1 MNHEY, CDR2 SVGAGI. V was cut by 2 bases and J by 3 bases, with 7 bases left in between. The CDR3 sequence: CASSYGAEETQYF. The CDR3 bases are TGTGCCAGCAGTTACGGGGCGGAAGAGACCCAGTACTTC.

The genes are TRBV2 and TRBJ2-2, with D perhaps matching TRBD1 (5 bases). The germline V gene encodes CDR1 SNHLY and CDR2 FYNNEI. Trimming removed 4 bases from V and 1 base from J, with 13 bases in between. The length of the CDR3 is 16 residues. CDR3 sequence reads: CASSAGFRLNTGELFF. CDR3 sequence (DNA): TGTGCCAGCAGTGCAGGGTTTAGGTTGAACACCGGGGAGCTGTTTTTT.

This chain links TRBV20-1 with TRBJ2-7, with unresolved D. Germline V gene sequence: CDR1 DFQATT, CDR2 SNEGSKA (reference sequence). V was shortened by 1 base and J by 3 bases, with 7 bases between the two germline ends. The CDR3 sequence is 12 residues long. CDR3 DNA: TGCAGTGCTAGAGTCGGTAGCTACGAGCAGTACTTC. Translated, it gives CSARVGSYEQYF.

The CDR3 DNA follows: TGTGCCAGCAGCCCCGACATCTCTGGAAACACCATATATTTT. Its translation: CASSPDISGNTIYF. The rearrangement links TRBV7-9 to TRBJ1-3; unclear D gene. The V end lost 5 bases, the J end lost 0 bases, and 8 bases lay between the germline ends. The V gene's germline CDR1 is SEHNR and CDR2 FQNEAQ (reference sequence). The CDR3 is 14 residues long.